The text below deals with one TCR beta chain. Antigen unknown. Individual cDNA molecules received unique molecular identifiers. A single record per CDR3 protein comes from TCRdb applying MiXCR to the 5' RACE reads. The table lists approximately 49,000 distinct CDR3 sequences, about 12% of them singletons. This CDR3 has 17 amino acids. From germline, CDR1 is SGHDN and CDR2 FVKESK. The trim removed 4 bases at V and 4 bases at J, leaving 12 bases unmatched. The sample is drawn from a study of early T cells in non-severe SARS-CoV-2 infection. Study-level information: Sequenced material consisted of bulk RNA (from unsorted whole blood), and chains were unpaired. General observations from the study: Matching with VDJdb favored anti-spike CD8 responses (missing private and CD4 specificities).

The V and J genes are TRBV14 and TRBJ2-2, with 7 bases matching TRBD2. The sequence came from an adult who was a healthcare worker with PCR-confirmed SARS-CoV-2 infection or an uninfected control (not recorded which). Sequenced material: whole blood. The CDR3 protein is CASSPTRLAPSTGELFF. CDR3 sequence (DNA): TGTGCCAGCAGCCCGACTCGACTAGCCCCCAGCACCGGGGAGCTGTTTTTT. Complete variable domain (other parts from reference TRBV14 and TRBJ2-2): EAGVTQFPSHSVIEKGQTVTLRCDPISGHDNLYWYRRVMGKEIKFLLHFVKESKQDESGMPNNRFLAERTGGTYSTLKVQPAELEDSGVYFCASSPTRLAPSTGELFFGEGSRLTVL.